These T cell receptor beta chains were read from a single sample in a study of a mutant IDH1 vaccine in newly diagnosed glioma. Sequenced by immunoSEQ multiplex PCR; TCRdb stores in-frame clones only, minus some. Of some 42,000 clones listed, around 83% are singletons. No antigen has been assigned to these receptors. This sample comprised PBMCs, obtained from a glioma patient whose treatment included an IDH1 peptide vaccine. The receptors come from a woman between 50 and 59 years old with glioma. CDR3s leave out the opening cysteine and the closing phenylalanine or tryptophan. The order of the fields is CDR3 length, J gene, V gene, CDR3 protein.

11 TRBJ2-7 TRBV5-1 ASSVALSYEQY
12 TRBJ2-2 TRBV30 AGQGMGGSGELF
14 TRBJ1-6 TRBV6-4 ASRTGGQSDNSPLH
14 TRBJ1-1 TRBV4-2 ASSQGPTETYTEAF
13 TRBJ1-5 TRBV5-4 ASSLSGQPNQPQH
8 TRBJ1-5 TRBV2 ASGDQPQH
12 TRBJ1-5 TRBV7-2 ASSLAGNGQPQH
13 TRBJ1-4 TRBV7-2 ASSLGRDRNEKLF
13 TRBJ2-2 TRBV9 ASSPEGSLTGELF
11 TRBJ1-6 TRBV10-3 AIATGNYSPLH
11 TRBJ1-5 TRBV2 ASSEERDQPQH
15 TRBJ2-2 TRBV18 ASSPRTSGANTGELF
11 TRBJ2-1 TRBV10-3 AISEQGASEQF
10 TRBJ1-4 TRBV7-2 ASSPTNEKLF
12 TRBJ1-1 TRBV4-1 ASSHKGIDTEAF
13 TRBJ1-1 TRBV14 ASSQQGPMNTEAF
13 TRBJ2-4 TRBV27 ASSFKLGTKNIQY
12 TRBJ2-2 TRBV4-3 ASSQSTGTGELF
15 TRBJ2-5 TRBV7-2 ASSLGAGVHSGETQY
10 TRBJ2-1 TRBV29-1 SARIAGNEQF
12 TRBJ1-1 TRBV6-1 ASSETRDVAEAF
13 TRBJ1-6 TRBV19 ASSIGGDRNSPLH
13 TRBJ1-1 TRBV19 ASSIDGSVNTEAF
14 TRBJ2-5 TRBV6-1 ASSVLGGQGGETQY
15 TRBJ1-5 TRBV2 ASSETGRQGINQPQH
13 TRBJ1-2 TRBV2 ASQPPLRTSYGYT
9 TRBJ1-1 TRBV30 AWSASAEAF
13 TRBJ2-7 TRBV28 ASSSPGDGIYEQY
13 TRBJ1-1 TRBV2 ASRPGRGEGTEAF
11 TRBJ1-4 TRBV25-1 ASSPPGGQQMF
12 TRBJ2-4 TRBV15 ATSRDGVGNIQY
14 TRBJ2-5 TRBV7-8 ASSLAGTSGQETQY
12 TRBJ1-2 TRBV6-5 ASSYSGGNYGYT
13 TRBJ2-7 TRBV4-2 ASSQDEGGAYEQY
13 TRBJ1-1 TRBV5-1 ASSGGQGVNTEAF
13 TRBJ2-1 TRBV14 ASSQAGLVYYEQF
11 TRBJ2-2 TRBV5-1 ASSLGRSGELF
13 TRBJ1-1 TRBV19 ASSPGQGLNTEAF
14 TRBJ1-2 TRBV9 ASSVGGQAQGNGYT
16 TRBJ2-5 TRBV4-1 ASSQVLMGQGVKETQY
14 TRBJ1-2 TRBV30 AWSVRGQQANYGYT